This T cell receptor beta chain was profiled in a study of T cell changes during pregnancy in multiple sclerosis. The method was immunoSEQ multiplex PCR; TCRdb's version includes in-frame clones alone and lacks a portion of them. The table shows 61,000 or so clones, with just under 95% occurring only once. Germline V gene data show CDR1 as SNHLY and CDR2 as FYNNEI. The CDR3 runs to 15 residues. J was trimmed by 8 bases and V by 3 bases; bases with no gene match: 12. The specimen comprised CD4+ T cells from peripheral blood mononuclear cells, sampled before pregnancy. The clonotype comes from a female donor with multiple sclerosis, enrolled in a pregnancy study. The chain carries TRBV2 and TRBJ1-2; 7 bases agree with TRBD1. CDR3 protein: CASSDWGADRIGYTF. For the CDR3, the DNA is TGTGCCAGCAGTGATTGGGGTGCGGACAGGATCGGCTACACCTTC. Full variable domain (outside the CDR3, taken from reference TRBV2 and TRBJ1-2): EPEVTQTPSHQVTQMGQEVILRCVPISNHLYFYWYRQILGQKVEFLVSFYNNEISEKSEIFDDQFSVERPDGSNFTLKIRSTKLEDSAMYFCASSDWGADRIGYTFGSGTRLTVV.